What follows are 7 T cell receptor beta chains derived from one specimen sequenced in a study of T cell responses to AZD1222 COVID-19 vaccine. Sequencing was performed with immunoSEQ multiplex PCR; in TCRdb, only in-frame clones are kept and a portion is missing. Among 250,000 to 300,000 clones listed, 90% to 95% were seen once. The sequences come from peripheral blood, collected 28 days after the second AZD1222 dose. Receptor source: an adult who received the AZD1222 COVID-19 vaccine.

The chain employs TRBV19 and TRBJ1-1; TRBD1 might be the D (5 bases). Germline CDR1 LNHDA, CDR2 SQIVND (reference sequence). CDR3 size: 14 residues. Trimming took 3 bases from V and 0 from J, leaving 8 bases between them. As DNA, the CDR3 is TGTGCCAGTAGTATGGGGCGGGTGAACACTGAAGCTTTCTTT. Its translation: CASSMGRVNTEAFF.

This chain connects TRBV2 to TRBJ1-5; 7 bases line up with TRBD1. Unmatched junction bases numbered 1, after V lost 6 bases and J lost 2 bases. The CDR3 length is 13 residues. The germline V gene has CDR1 SNHLY and CDR2 FYNNEI. CDR3 loop: CASSDRGNQPQHF. The DNA for the CDR3 is TGTGCCAGCAGCGACAGGGGCAATCAGCCCCAGCATTTT.

This CDR3 is CASSQARHSYEQYF. CDR3 coding DNA: TGTGCCAGCAGCCAAGCGAGGCACTCCTACGAGCAGTACTTC. V gene TRBV3-1 (or the pseudogene TRBV3-2) combines with J gene TRBJ2-7; D uncertain. The germline V gene encodes CDR1 LGHDT and CDR2 YNNKEL (reference sequence). The ends were cut back, 1 base at V and 0 bases at J, with 7 bases in the middle. CDR3 size: 14 residues.

This clone was seen a handful of times. The CDR3 is CASSLEWEYEQYF. CDR3 bases: TGTGCCAGCAGCTTAGAATGGGAGTACGAGCAGTACTTC. This chain joins TRBV7-2 and TRBJ2-7; D is possibly TRBD2 (5 bases). Trimming took off 1 base at V and 4 bases at J, with 8 bases between the two ends. Per the germline V gene, CDR1 is SGHTA and CDR2 is FQGNSA. This CDR3 comprises 13 residues.

V and J are TRBV2 and TRBJ1-3; D remains unclear. CDR3 length equals 14 residues. Germline lookup yields CDR1 SNHLY and CDR2 FYNNEI. Trimming pared 6 bases from V and 2 bases from J, leaving 11 bases between. The chain's CDR3 is CASSPDLAGNTIYF. The CDR3 nucleotides are TGTGCCAGCAGCCCGGACTTAGCTGGAAACACCATATATTTT.

The V and J genes are TRBV5-1 and TRBJ1-2, with D hard to call. Germline V gene data show CDR1 as SGHRS and CDR2 as YFSETQ. Trimming stripped 3 bases from V and 3 bases from J, with 15 bases between. This CDR3 has 15 amino acids. CDR3: CASSSPETGDYGYTF. CDR3 in DNA: TGCGCCAGCAGCTCCCCCGAGACGGGAGACTATGGCTACACCTTC.

This clone was observed a single time. Written as DNA, the CDR3 is TGTGCCAGCAGCAAAACAGGGTTTGGTTTAGAAAAACTGTTTTTT. It yields the protein CASSKTGFGLEKLFF. The rearrangement links TRBV5-5 to TRBJ1-4, with a tentative D call TRBD1 (6 bases). The germline V and J ends were trimmed by 4 bases and 8 bases, with 18 bases remaining between them. There are 15 residues in the CDR3. CDR1 SGHKS and CDR2 YYEKEE come from the germline V gene (reference sequence).